The clone carrying this T cell receptor (beta chain) was picked up a small number of times. Its cognate antigen is unknown. The table came from immunoSEQ multiplex PCR; TCRdb's copy has only in-frame clones and leaves some out. The sample has about 53,000 clones, roughly 83% seen once. This entry is derived from a study of OX40 agonist ivuxolimab in advanced cancers. Study-wide context: An agonistic human IgG2 monoclonal antibody against OX40 (CD134) was given. One patient with hepatocellular carcinoma and two with cutaneous melanoma, three in all, had partial responses. Study-wide results and caveats: Some nonresponders likewise displayed low normalized T-cell clonal expansion.

Trimming removed 3 bases at V and 4 bases at J, with 7 bases between. Germline CDR1 reads SNHLY; CDR2 reads FYNNEI. This CDR3 has 13 amino acids. The TCR originated in an adult with an advanced solid tumor such as melanoma, head and neck, liver or kidney cancer. Sequencing used CD4+ or CD8+ T cells sorted from blood, obtained in a trial of the OX40 agonist ivuxolimab. This chain connects TRBV2 to TRBJ1-5; a possible D gene is TRBD1 (5 bases). The DNA of the CDR3 is TGTGCCAGCAGTGACAGGGAGAATCAGCCCCAGCATTTT. It encodes CASSDRENQPQHF.